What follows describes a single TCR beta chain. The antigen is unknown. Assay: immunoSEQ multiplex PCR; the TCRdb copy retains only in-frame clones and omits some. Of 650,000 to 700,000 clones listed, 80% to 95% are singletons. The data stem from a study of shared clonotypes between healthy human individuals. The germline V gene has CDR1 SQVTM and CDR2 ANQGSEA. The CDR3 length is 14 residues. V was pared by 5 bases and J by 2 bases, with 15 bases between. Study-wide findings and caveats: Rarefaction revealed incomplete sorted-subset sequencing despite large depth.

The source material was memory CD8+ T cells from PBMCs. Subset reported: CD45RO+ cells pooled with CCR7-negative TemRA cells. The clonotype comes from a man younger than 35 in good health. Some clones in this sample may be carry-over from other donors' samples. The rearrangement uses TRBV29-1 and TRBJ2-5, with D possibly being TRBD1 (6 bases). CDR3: CSVPQGWGQETQYF. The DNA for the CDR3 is TGCAGCGTTCCGCAGGGGTGGGGGCAAGAGACCCAGTACTTC.